The following is a T cell receptor (beta chain) sequence with its context. The CDR3 extends over 16 amino acids. CDR1 is MGHRA and CDR2 is YSYEKL in the germline V gene. V gave up 1 base and J gave up 3 bases, with 15 bases separating them. The data belong to a study of T-cell memory formation after mild COVID-19. TCRdb itself ran the 5' RACE reads through MiXCR, one entry per CDR3 protein. Seen here are roughly 86,000 distinct CDR3 sequences, more than 12% observed once, and the top ten hold 39%. The sequence derives from a man aged 18 to 30 who had mild COVID-19 (a few samples of this study predate the infection). Cell type and time point are not known. The chain links TRBV4-1 to TRBJ1-1, with unresolved D. The sequenced sample was PBMCs or a T cell subset sorted from them (not recorded which). The CDR3 DNA reads as TGCGCCAGCAGCCAAGGCACAGTAAGCGTCTACACTGAAGCTTTCTTT. Translated, it gives CASSQGTVSVYTEAFF.